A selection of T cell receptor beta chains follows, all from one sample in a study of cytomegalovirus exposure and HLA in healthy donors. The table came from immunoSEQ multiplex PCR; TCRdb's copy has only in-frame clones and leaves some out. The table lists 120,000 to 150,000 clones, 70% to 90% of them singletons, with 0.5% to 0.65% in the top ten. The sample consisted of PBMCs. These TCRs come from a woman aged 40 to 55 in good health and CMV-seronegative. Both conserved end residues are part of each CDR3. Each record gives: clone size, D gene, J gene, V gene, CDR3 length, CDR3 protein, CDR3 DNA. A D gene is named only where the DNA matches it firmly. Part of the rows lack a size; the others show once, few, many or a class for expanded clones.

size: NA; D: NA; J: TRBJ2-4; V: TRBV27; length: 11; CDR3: CASTAGLIQYF; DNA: TGTGCCAGCACGGCAGGGCTCATTCAGTACTTC
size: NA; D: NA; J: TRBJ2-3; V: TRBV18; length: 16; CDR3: CASSPGSRSFTDTQYF; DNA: TGTGCCAGCTCACCAGGGAGCCGATCGTTCACAGATACGCAGTATTTT
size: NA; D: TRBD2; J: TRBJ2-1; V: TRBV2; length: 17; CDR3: CASMGGPGLAGEDEQFF; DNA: TGTGCCAGCATGGGGGGACCGGGACTAGCGGGAGAGGATGAGCAGTTCTTC
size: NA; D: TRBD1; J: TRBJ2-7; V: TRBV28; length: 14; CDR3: CASSWTGDTYEQYF; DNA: TGTGCCAGCAGCTGGACAGGGGACACCTACGAGCAGTACTTC
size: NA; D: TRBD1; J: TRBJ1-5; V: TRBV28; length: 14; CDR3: CASSLGTGRLSEHF; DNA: TGTGCCAGCAGTTTAGGGACAGGACGTTTATCTGAACATTTT
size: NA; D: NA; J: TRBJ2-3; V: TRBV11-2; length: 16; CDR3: CASSHTTGAAIDTQYF; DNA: TGTGCCAGCAGCCATACGACGGGAGCCGCTATAGATACGCAGTATTTT
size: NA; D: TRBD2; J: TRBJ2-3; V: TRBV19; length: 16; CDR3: CASSIDSGSSTDTQYF; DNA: TGTGCCAGTAGTATAGATAGCGGGAGTAGCACAGATACGCAGTATTTT
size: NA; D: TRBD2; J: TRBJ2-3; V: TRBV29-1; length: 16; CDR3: CSVEDWGLGGTDTQYF; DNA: TGCAGCGTTGAAGATTGGGGTCTGGGGGGGACAGATACGCAGTATTTT
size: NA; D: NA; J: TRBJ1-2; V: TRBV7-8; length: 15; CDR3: CASSLGRTGVEGYTF; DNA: TGTGCCAGCAGCTTAGGTCGTACAGGCGTGGAAGGCTACACCTTC
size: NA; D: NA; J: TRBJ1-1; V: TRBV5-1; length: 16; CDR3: CASSLGQSQGNTEAFF; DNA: TGCGCCAGCAGCTTGGGGCAGTCCCAGGGGAACACTGAAGCTTTCTTT
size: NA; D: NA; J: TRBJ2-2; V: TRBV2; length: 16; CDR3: CASRREEDYYTGELFF; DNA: TGTGCCAGCAGGAGGGAGGAGGACTACTACACCGGGGAGCTGTTTTTT
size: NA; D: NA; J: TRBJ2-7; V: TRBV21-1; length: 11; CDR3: CEAGDGYEQYF; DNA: TGTGAAGCGGGAGACGGCTACGAGCAGTACTTC
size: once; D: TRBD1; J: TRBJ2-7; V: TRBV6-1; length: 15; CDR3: CASSDRGGRVDEQYF; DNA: TGTGCCAGCAGTGATAGAGGGGGCAGGGTGGACGAGCAGTACTTC
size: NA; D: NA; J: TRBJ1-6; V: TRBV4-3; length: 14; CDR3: CASSQEGFNSPLHF; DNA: TGCGCCAGCAGCCAAGAGGGCTTCAATTCACCCCTCCACTTT
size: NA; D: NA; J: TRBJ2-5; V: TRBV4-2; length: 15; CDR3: CASSQDREGQETQYF; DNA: TGTGCCAGCAGCCAAGATCGAGAGGGCCAAGAGACCCAGTACTTC
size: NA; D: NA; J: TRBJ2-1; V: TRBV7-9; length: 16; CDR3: CASSSHLGGSYNEQFF; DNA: TGTGCCAGCAGCTCCCATTTAGGGGGATCCTACAATGAGCAGTTCTTC
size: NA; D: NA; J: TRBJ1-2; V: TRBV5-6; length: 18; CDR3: CASSLVLNEVELYYGYTF; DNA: TGTGCCAGCAGCTTGGTCCTGAACGAGGTGGAGCTCTACTATGGCTACACCTTC
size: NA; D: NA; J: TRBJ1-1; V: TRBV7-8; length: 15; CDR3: CASSFIRGIGTEAFF; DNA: TGTGCCAGCAGCTTTATTCGGGGTATTGGCACTGAAGCTTTCTTT
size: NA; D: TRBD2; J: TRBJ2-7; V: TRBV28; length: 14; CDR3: CASTSGKFIYEQYF; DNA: TGTGCCAGCACGAGCGGGAAGTTTATCTACGAGCAGTACTTC
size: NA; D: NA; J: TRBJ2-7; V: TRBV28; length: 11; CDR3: CASSSGYEQYF; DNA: TGTGCCAGCAGTTCGGGGTACGAGCAGTACTTC
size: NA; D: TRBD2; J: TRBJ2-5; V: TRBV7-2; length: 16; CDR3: CASSAQREGWGETQYF; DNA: TGTGCCAGCAGCGCTCAGCGGGAGGGATGGGGGGAGACCCAGTACTTC
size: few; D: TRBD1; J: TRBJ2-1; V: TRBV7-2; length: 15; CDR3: CASSLEDRGYNEQFF; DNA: TGTGCCAGCAGCTTAGAGGACAGGGGCTACAATGAGCAGTTCTTC
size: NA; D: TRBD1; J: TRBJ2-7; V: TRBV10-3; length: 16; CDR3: CAIQSSGTGRSNEQYF; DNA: TGTGCCATCCAGAGTTCCGGGACAGGGAGGAGCAACGAGCAGTACTTC
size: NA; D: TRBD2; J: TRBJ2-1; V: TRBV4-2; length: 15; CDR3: CASSLSGRSYNEQFF; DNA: TGTGCCAGCAGCCTTAGCGGGAGATCCTACAATGAGCAGTTCTTC
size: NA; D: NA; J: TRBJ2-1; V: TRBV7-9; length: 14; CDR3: CASSLTPQINEQFF; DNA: TGTGCCAGCAGCTTAACCCCTCAGATCAATGAGCAGTTCTTC
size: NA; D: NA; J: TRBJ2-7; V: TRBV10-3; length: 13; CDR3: CASSTATSYEQYF; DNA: TGTGCCAGTTCGACAGCAACTTCCTACGAGCAGTACTTC
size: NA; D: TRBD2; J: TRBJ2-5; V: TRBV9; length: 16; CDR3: CASSVGATGLAETEYF; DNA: TGTGCCAGCAGCGTAGGGGCCACCGGACTAGCGGAAACGGAGTACTTC
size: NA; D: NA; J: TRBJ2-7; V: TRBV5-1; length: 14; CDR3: CASSSGIMTYEQYF; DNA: TGCGCCAGCAGCTCAGGGATCATGACCTACGAGCAGTACTTC
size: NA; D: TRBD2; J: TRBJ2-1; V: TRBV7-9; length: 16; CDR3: CSSSSPLAGLALEQFF; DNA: TGTTCCAGCAGCTCGCCTCTCGCGGGACTAGCTCTTGAGCAGTTCTTC